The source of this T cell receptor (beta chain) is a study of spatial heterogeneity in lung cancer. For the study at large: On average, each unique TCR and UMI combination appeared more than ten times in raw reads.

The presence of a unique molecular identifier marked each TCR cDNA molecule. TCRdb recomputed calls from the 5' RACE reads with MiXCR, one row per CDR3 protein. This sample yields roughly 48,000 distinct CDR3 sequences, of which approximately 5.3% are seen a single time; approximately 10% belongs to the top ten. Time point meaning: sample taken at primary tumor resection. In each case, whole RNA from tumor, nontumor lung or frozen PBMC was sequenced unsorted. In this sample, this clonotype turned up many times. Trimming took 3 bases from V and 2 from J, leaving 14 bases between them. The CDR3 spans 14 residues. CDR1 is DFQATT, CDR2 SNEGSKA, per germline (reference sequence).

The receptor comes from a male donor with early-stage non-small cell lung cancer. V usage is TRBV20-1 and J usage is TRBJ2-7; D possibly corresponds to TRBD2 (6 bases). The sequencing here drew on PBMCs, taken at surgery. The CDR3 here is CSARKVADPYEQYF. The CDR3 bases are TGCAGTGCTAGGAAGGTAGCGGACCCCTACGAGCAGTACTTC.